The entry below describes one T cell receptor (beta chain). The antigen remains undetermined. Sequenced patients had shown CD8+CD57+ cell expansion by flow cytometry. Genomic DNA constituted the template upon which TCR beta VDJ and CDR3 profiling was performed. TCRdb re-called the reads through MiXCR, storing one row per CDR3 protein. The sample includes 130,000 or so distinct CDR3 sequences, under 65% of them seen just once. Germline V gene sequence: CDR1 SNHLY, CDR2 FYNNEI. The CDR3 is made up of 13 amino acids. The germline V and J ends were trimmed by 0 bases and 8 bases, with 8 bases remaining between them. This specimen comes from a study of CD8+CD57+ T cells in acquired aplastic anemia. Study background: The study obtained an average of about 3.2 ug of DNA from sorted CD4+ and CD8+ cells. Notes on the study in general: It was found that some 30 CD8+ CDR3 sequences were shared between patients and controls.

The gene calls are TRBV2 and TRBJ2-1; D might be TRBD2 (5 bases). The sequenced material came from sorted CD4+, CD8+, or CD8+CD57+ T cells (not recorded which) from PBMCs. The clonotype originates from a human donor with aplastic anemia. CDR3 region: CASSEATGYEQFF. The CDR3 DNA sequence: TGTGCCAGCAGTGAAGCGACGGGGTATGAGCAGTTCTTC.